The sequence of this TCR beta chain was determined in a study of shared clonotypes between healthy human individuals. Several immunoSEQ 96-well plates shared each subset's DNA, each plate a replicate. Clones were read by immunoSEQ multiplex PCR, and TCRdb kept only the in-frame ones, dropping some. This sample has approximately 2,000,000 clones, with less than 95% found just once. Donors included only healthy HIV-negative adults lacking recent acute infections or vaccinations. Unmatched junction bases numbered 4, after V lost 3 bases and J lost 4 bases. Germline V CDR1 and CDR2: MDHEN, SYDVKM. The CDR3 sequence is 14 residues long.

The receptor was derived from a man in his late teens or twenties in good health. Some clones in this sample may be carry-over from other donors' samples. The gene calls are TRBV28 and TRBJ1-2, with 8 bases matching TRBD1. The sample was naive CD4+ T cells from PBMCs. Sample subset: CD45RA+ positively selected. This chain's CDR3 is CASSFRGLSYGYTF. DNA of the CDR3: TGTGCCAGCAGTTTCAGGGGGCTTAGCTATGGCTACACCTTC.